The 9 T cell receptor beta chains below all came from one sample that was sequenced in a study of cytomegalovirus exposure and HLA in healthy donors. PCR amplification relied on 60 Vbeta primers (plus 13 Jbeta primers). Data came from immunoSEQ multiplex PCR; TCRdb stores just in-frame clones and leaves some out. The profile shows over 150,000 clones, 77% of them singletons. The sequenced material came from PBMCs. The source is a woman in her 40s in good health and CMV-seropositive.

The rearrangement links TRBV14 to TRBJ2-5, with D possibly TRBD2 on 5 matching bases. The germline gives CDR1 SGHDN, CDR2 FVKESK. The V gene lost 1 base and the J gene lost 7 bases, with 10 bases spanning the gap. The CDR3 is 13 amino acids. CDR3 in amino acids: CASSQGSGLTQYF. The CDR3 nucleotides read TGTGCCAGCAGCCAAGGTTCCGGACTGACCCAGTACTTC.

This chain uses TRBV7-2 with TRBJ2-3; 9 nucleotides line up with TRBD1. The germline V gene encodes CDR1 SGHTA and CDR2 FQGNSA. V dropped 1 base and J dropped 1; count of bases not matched to a gene: 6. This CDR3 is built from 17 residues. The CDR3 DNA is TGTGCCAGCAGCTTAGAAGGGACAGGGAAAGGCACAGATACGCAGTATTTT. It yields the protein CASSLEGTGKGTDTQYF.

This clone has more than one count but fewer than ten. The chain joins TRBV5-1 to TRBJ1-1, with D perhaps TRBD1 (6 bases). The CDR3 loop spans 14 amino acids. From germline, CDR1 is SGHRS and CDR2 YFSETQ. V was cut by 3 bases and J by 4 bases, with 13 bases left in between. CDR3 bases: TGCGCCAGCAGCTCTGGACAGTCGTTCACTGAAGCTTTCTTT. This translates into CASSSGQSFTEAFF.

The gene calls are TRBV5-4 and TRBJ2-7; the match to TRBD2 covers 7 bases. This CDR3 contains 17 residues. Per the germline V gene, CDR1 is SGHNT and CDR2 is YYREEE (reference sequence). The ends lost 0 bases at V and 3 bases at J; junction bases unmatched: 12. The CDR3 bases are TGTGCCAGCAGCTTGGGGGGAGGGACGGCCTCCTTCTACGAGCAGTACTTC. Its translation is CASSLGGGTASFYEQYF.

V is TRBV28 and J is TRBJ1-1; D gene uncertain. Trimming removed 7 bases at V and 4 bases at J, with 7 bases between. Germline V gene data show CDR1 as MDHEN and CDR2 as SYDVKM. This CDR3 contains 11 residues. DNA of the CDR3: TGTGCCAGCAAAGGAGGCACTGAAGCTTTCTTT. It encodes CASKGGTEAFF.

This chain links TRBV28 with TRBJ2-3; the match to TRBD2 covers 10 bases. Germline-derived CDR1 and CDR2 are MDHEN and SYDVKM. The V and J ends lost 4 bases and 3 bases, in that order; junction bases with no gene match: 4. The CDR3 runs to 15 residues. CDR3 DNA sequence: TGTGCCAGCAGTTACACTAGCGGGAATACAGATACGCAGTATTTT. Protein sequence: CASSYTSGNTDTQYF.

The chain joins TRBV7-9 to TRBJ2-4; D is possibly TRBD1 (7 bases). Germline V gives CDR1 SEHNR, CDR2 FQNEAQ (reference sequence). The CDR3 sequence is 16 residues long. The ends were cut back, 1 base at V and 3 bases at J, with 13 bases in the middle. The CDR3 spells CASSLGGGTDKNIQYF. The CDR3 DNA reads as TGTGCCAGCAGCTTAGGAGGCGGGACAGACAAAAACATTCAGTACTTC.

The V call is TRBV19, the J call TRBJ2-5, with 10 nucleotides matching TRBD1. J lost 5 bases, V lost 5 bases, and 5 bases had no gene match. This CDR3 spans 14 amino acids. The germline CDR1 and CDR2 sequences are LNHDA and SQIVND (reference sequence). The CDR3 reads CASSRQGALETQYF. Here the CDR3 DNA reads TGTGCCAGTAGTCGACAGGGGGCGTTGGAGACCCAGTACTTC.

V gene TRBV11-3 combines with J gene TRBJ1-1; D remains ambiguous. The CDR3 runs to 13 residues. With 2 bases removed from V and 3 bases from J, the gap between germline ends came to 7 bases. From germline, CDR1 is SGHNT and CDR2 YENEEA. In nucleotides, the CDR3 is TGTGCCAGCAGCTTACCCCCCGACACTGAAGCTTTCTTT. Its translation: CASSLPPDTEAFF.